This T cell receptor beta chain was obtained from a study of radiotherapy plus CTLA-4 blockade in lung cancer. TCRdb's table, derived via immunoSEQ multiplex PCR, lists solely in-frame clones and lacks some. The repertoire consists of 40,000 to 50,000 clones, with roughly 75% occurring once and the leading ten covering approximately 9%. The TCR sequence derives from a human donor with non-small cell lung cancer who had stable disease on radiotherapy plus ipilimumab. This sample comprised peripheral blood, obtained from a patient treated with radiotherapy plus ipilimumab.

This CDR3 is CASSLVASGFETQYF. As DNA, the CDR3 is TGTGCCAGCAGCTTGGTGGCTAGCGGGTTTGAGACCCAGTACTTC. The chain employs TRBV5-6 and TRBJ2-5; TRBD2 matches 8 bases. CDR1 is SGHDT, CDR2 YYEEEE, per germline. The J segment lost 5 bases and the V segment lost 0 bases, leaving 6 bases of the junction unmatched. The length of the CDR3 is 15 residues.